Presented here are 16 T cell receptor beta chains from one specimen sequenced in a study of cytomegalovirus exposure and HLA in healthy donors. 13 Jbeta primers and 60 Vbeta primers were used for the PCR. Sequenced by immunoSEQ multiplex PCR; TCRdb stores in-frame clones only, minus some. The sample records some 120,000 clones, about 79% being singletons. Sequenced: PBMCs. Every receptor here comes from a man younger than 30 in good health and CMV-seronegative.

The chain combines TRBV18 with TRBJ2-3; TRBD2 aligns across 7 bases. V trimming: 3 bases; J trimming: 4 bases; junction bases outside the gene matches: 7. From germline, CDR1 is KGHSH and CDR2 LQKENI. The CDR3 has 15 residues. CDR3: CASSPGLLPPDTQYF. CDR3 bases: TGTGCCAGCTCACCGGGACTACTCCCACCAGATACGCAGTATTTT. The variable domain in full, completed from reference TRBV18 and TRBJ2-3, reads NAGVMQNPRHLVRRRGQEARLRCSPMKGHSHVYWYRQLPEEGLKFMVYLQKENIIDESGMPKERFSAEFPKEGPSILRIQQVVRGDSAAYFCASSPGLLPPDTQYFGPGTRLTVL.

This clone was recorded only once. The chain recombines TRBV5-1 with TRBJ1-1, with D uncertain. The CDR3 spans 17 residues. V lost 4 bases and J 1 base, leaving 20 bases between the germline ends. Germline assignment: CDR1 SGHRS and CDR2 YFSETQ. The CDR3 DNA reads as TGCGCCAGCAGCAGATCCGGGTCCCGTACGGAGAACACTGAAGCTTTCTTT. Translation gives CASSRSGSRTENTEAFF.

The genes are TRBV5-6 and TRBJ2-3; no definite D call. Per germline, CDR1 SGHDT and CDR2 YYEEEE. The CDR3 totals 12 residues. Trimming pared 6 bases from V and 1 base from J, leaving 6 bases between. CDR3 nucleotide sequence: TGTGCCAGCAATCGAGGCACAGATACGCAGTATTTT. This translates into CASNRGTDTQYF.

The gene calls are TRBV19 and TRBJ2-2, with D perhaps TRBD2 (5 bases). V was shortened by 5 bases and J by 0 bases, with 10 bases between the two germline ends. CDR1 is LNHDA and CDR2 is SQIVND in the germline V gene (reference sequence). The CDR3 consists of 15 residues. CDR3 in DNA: TGTGCCAGTAGTGGACTGAGCGCGAACACCGGGGAGCTGTTTTTT. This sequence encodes CASSGLSANTGELFF.

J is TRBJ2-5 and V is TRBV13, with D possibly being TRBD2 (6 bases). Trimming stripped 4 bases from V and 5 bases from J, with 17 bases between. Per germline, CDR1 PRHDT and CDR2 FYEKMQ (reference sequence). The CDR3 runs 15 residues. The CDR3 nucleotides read TGTGCCAGCAGCTCCTGGGGGGAGAGGTCGGAGACCCAGTACTTC. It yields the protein CASSSWGERSETQYF.

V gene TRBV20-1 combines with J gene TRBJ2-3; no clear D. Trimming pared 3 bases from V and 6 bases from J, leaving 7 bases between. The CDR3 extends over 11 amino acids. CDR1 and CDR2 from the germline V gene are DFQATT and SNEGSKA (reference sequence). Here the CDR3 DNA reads TGCAGTGCTAGTTACGAGGATACGCAGTATTTT. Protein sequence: CSASYEDTQYF.

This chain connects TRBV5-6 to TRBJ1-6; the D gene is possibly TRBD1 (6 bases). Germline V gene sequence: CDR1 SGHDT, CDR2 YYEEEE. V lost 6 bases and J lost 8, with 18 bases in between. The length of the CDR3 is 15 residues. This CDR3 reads CASTFQGTAHSPLHF. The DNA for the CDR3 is TGTGCCAGCACCTTCCAGGGGACGGCACATTCACCCCTCCACTTT. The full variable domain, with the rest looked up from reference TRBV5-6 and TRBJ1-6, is DAGVTQSPTHLIKTRGQQVTLRCSPKSGHDTVSWYQQALGQGPQFIFQYYEEEERQRGNFPDRFSGHQFPNYSSELNVNALLLGDSALYLCASTFQGTAHSPLHFGNGTRLTVT.

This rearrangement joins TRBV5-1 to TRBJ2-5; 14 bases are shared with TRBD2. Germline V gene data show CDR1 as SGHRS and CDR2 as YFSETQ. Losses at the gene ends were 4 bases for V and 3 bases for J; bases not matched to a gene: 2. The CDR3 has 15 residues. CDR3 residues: CASSATSGREETQYF. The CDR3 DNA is TGCGCCAGCAGCGCGACTAGCGGGAGGGAAGAGACCCAGTACTTC.

The CDR3 region has the DNA TGCGCCAGCAGCTTGGGGGGACAGGGTTCAGATACGCAGTATTTT. This translates into CASSLGGQGSDTQYF. This sequence joins TRBV5-1 and TRBJ2-3, with TRBD1 matching 9 bases. The V and J ends lost 0 bases and 4 bases, in that order; junction bases with no gene match: 3. The CDR3 spans 15 residues. Germline CDR1 reads SGHRS; CDR2 reads YFSETQ. The whole variable domain, filled in from reference TRBV5-1 and TRBJ2-3, reads KAGVTQTPRYLIKTRGQQVTLSCSPISGHRSVSWYQQTPGQGLQFLFEYFSETQRNKGNFPGRFSGRQFSNSRSEMNVSTLELGDSALYLCASSLGGQGSDTQYFGPGTRLTVL.

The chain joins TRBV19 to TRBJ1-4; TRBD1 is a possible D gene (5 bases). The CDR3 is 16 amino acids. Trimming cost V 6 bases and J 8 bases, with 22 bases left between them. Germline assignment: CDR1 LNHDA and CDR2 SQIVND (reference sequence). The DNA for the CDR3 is TGTGCCAGTAGAATAACAGGACCCAAGAGTGGAGAAAAACTGTTTTTT. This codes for CASRITGPKSGEKLFF.

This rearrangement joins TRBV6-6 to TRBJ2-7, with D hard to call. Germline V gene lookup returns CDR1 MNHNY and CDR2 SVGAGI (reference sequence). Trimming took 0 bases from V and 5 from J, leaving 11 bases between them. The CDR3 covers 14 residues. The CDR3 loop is CASSYSRPVDEQYV. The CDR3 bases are TGTGCCAGCAGTTACTCGCGGCCAGTAGACGAGCAGTACGTC.

The CDR3 protein is CSGGTGINTGELFF. CDR3 nucleotides: TGCAGCGGAGGGACAGGGATAAACACCGGGGAGCTGTTTTTT. V is TRBV29-1 and J is TRBJ2-2; 9 bases fit TRBD1. The CDR3 spans 14 residues. The ends lost 7 bases at V and 2 bases at J; junction bases unmatched: 5. Germline CDR1 SQVTM, CDR2 ANQGSEA.

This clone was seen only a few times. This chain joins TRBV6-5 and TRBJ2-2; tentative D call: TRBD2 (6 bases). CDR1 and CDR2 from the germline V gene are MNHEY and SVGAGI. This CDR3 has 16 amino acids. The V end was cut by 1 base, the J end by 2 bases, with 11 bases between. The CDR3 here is CASSYYLARNTGELFF. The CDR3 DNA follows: TGTGCCAGCAGTTACTACCTAGCGCGAAACACCGGGGAGCTGTTTTTT.

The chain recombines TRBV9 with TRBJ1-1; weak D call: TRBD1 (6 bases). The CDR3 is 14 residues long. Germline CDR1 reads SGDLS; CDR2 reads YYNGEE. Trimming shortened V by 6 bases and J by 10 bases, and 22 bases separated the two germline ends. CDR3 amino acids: CASTLGGDTGPAFF. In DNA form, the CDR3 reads TGTGCCAGCACCTTAGGGGGGGACACGGGTCCAGCTTTCTTT.

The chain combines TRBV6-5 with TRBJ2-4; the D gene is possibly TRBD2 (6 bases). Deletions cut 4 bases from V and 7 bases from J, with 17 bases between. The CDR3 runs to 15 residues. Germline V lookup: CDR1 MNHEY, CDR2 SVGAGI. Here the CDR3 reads CASSSVREVRNIQYF. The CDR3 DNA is TGTGCCAGCAGTTCCGTGAGGGAGGTGAGGAACATTCAGTACTTC.

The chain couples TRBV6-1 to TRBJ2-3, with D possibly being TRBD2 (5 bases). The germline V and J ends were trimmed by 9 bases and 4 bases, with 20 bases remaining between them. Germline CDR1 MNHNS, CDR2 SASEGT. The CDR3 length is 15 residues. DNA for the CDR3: TGTGCCAGTAAAACCGGTGGGAGCCGCCCAGATACGCAGTATTTT. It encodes CASKTGGSRPDTQYF.